Reported below is one T cell receptor beta chain. V gave up 2 bases and J gave up 8 bases; unmatched junction bases: 5. The germline gives CDR1 MNHEY, CDR2 SVGAGI. The CDR3 contains 15 residues. The source of the sample is a study of blood T cell repertoires in COVID-19. About the research overall: Samples taken during acute and convalescent COVID-19 were collected in the United States, Italy and Spain. PBMCs, B-cell-depleted T cells, or T cells provided the cDNA or gDNA that made up the material.

TCRdb's table, derived via immunoSEQ multiplex PCR, lists solely in-frame clones and lacks some. The data hold fewer than 400,000 clones, with more than 75% observed a single time. Participants were placed into cohorts based on the clinical history they reported. Two consecutive negative NP/OP PCR tests, clearance, or resolved symptoms defined Cohort 3 recovery. Sequencing was performed on PBMCs or T cells enriched from blood (not recorded which). V usage is TRBV6-5 and J usage is TRBJ2-1; 11 bases line up with TRBD2. The receptor's source is a man under 40 who had recovered from COVID-19. This CDR3 is CASSYLSGRVDEQFF. The DNA for the CDR3 is TGTGCCAGCAGTTACCTTAGCGGGAGGGTCGATGAGCAGTTCTTC.